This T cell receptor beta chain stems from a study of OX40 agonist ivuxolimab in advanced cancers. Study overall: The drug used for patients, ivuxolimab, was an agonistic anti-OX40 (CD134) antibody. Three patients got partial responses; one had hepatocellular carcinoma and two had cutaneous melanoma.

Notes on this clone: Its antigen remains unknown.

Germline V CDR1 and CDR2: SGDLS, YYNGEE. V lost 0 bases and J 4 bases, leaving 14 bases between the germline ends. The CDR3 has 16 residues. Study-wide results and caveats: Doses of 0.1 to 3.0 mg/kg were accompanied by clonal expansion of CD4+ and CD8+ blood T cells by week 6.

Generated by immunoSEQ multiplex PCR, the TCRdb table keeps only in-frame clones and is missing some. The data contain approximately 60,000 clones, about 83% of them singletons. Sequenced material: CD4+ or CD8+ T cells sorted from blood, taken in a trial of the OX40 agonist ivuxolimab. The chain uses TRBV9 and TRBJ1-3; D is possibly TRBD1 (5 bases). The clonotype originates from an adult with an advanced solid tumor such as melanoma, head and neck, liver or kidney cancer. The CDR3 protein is CASSVDLWGAGNTIYF. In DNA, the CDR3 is TGTGCCAGCAGCGTAGATTTGTGGGGCGCCGGAAACACCATATATTTT.